This T cell receptor beta chain was observed in a study of T cells in Graves' hyperthyroidism and ophthalmopathy. About the study: Blood from the periphery was taken at initial diagnosis, before any treatment. Findings and limits, study-wide: A model using 13 V-J features told ophthalmopathy apart from stable hyperthyroidism. The model's output predicted ophthalmopathy at a median of roughly 6 months prior to onset.

Fresh 10 ml peripheral blood yielded PBMCs. Germline CDR1 reads MNHEY; CDR2 reads SMNVEV (reference sequence). V shed 2 bases and J 3 bases; nucleotides not matched to a gene: 3. The CDR3 runs 14 residues. The CDR3 regions of TCR beta were amplified from RNA transcripts. First-round RT-PCR with HTBI primers amplified the TCR CDR3 region. TCRdb reprocessed the multiplex PCR reads with MiXCR, giving one entry per CDR3 protein. The data contain a few hundred thousand distinct CDR3 sequences, under 15% of them seen just once; the ten biggest clones take up about 31%. This clonotype has a single count. No antigen is known for it.

Sequencing was performed on blood. This sequence joins TRBV27 and TRBJ2-7, with 8 bases matching TRBD1. The clonotype originates from a woman aged 25 to 39 with Graves' hyperthyroidism. The CDR3 DNA is TGTGCCAGCAGTTTACCAGGGGGCAACTACGAGCAGTACTTC. This sequence encodes CASSLPGGNYEQYF.